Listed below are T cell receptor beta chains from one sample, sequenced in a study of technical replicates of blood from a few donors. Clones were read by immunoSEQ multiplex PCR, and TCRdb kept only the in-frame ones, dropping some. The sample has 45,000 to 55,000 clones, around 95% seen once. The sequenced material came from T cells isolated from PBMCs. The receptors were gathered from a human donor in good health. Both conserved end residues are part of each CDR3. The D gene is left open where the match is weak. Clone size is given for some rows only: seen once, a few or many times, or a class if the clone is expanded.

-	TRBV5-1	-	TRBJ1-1	TGCGCCAGCAGCTTGGACAGCCCGGCGGGAGAAGCTTTCTTT	CASSLDSPAGEAFF
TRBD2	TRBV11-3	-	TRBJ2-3	TGTGCCAGCAGCTTTTGGGGACTAGAAAAGAGCACAGATACGCAGTATTTT	CASSFWGLEKSTDTQYF
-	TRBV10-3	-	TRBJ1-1	TGTGCCATCTTGGACAGAAGATCGACTGAAGCTTTCTTT	CAILDRRSTEAFF
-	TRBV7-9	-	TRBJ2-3	TGTGCCAGCAGCTTAGTTGGACTAACAGATACGCAGTATTTT	CASSLVGLTDTQYF
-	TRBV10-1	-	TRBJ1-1	TGCGCCAGCATGGGGAGCCCGAACACTGAAGCTTTCTTT	CASMGSPNTEAFF
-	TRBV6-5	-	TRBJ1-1	TGTGCCAGCAGCCCGCGAGCCACTGAAGCTTTCTTT	CASSPRATEAFF
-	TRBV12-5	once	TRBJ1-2	TGTGCTAGTGGCAAGGTCAATCAGGGCGGCTACACCTTC	CASGKVNQGGYTF
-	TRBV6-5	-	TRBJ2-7	TGTGCCAGCAGTTACTCGGAGGCCTTTACCTACGAGCAGTACTTC	CASSYSEAFTYEQYF
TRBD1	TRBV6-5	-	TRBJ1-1	TGTGCCAGCAGTCAGGGGGCTGAAGCTTTCTTT	CASSQGAEAFF
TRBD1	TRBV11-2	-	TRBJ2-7	TGTGCCAGCAGCTTGGAGGACCCCGGGACAGGAATCTACGAGCAGTACTTC	CASSLEDPGTGIYEQYF
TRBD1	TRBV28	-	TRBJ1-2	TGTGCCAGCAGTGTAACAGGGGGGACGTTTGGCTACACCTTC	CASSVTGGTFGYTF
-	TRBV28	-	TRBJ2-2	TGTGCCATCGGGGGCCTAGCGGAAAGAACCGGGGAGCTGTTTTTT	CAIGGLAERTGELFF
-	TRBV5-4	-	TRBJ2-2	TGTGCCAGCAGCTCACTAACCGGGGAGCTGTTTTTT	CASSSLTGELFF
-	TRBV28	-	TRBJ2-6	TGTGCCAGCAGCCCGGACAGCTCTGGGGCCAACGTCCTGACTTTC	CASSPDSSGANVLTF
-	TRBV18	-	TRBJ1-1	TGTGCCAGCTCACCAATCAGGGGCGGTGAAGCTTTCTTT	CASSPIRGGEAFF
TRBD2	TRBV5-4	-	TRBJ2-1	TGTGCCAGCAGCCCCTACGGGGGGGGCCTGCAGTTCTTC	CASSPYGGGLQFF
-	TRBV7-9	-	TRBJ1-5	TGTGCCAGCAGCTTAGTTGGACGACGCGGGATGAGTCAGCCCCAGCATTTT	CASSLVGRRGMSQPQHF
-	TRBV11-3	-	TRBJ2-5	TGTGCCAGCAGCCCCACATCGCGGGAGACCCAGTACTTC	CASSPTSRETQYF
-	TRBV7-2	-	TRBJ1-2	TGTGCCAGCAGCTCATACAGAGACTCCGGACTCACCTTC	CASSSYRDSGLTF
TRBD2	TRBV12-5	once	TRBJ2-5	TGTGCTAGTGGTTTGGGGAAGTACGGGAGGGGCCTTTACCAAGAGACCCAGTACTTC	CASGLGKYGRGLYQETQYF
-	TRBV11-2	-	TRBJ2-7	TGTGCCAGCAGCGTAGGGGGGGGCAGAAGGGAGCAGTACTTC	CASSVGGGRREQYF
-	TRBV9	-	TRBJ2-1	TGTGCCAGCAGCGTGGGGAGCTCCTACAATGAGCAGTTCTTC	CASSVGSSYNEQFF
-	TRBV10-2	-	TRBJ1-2	TGCGCCAGCCAAACAGGGTGGGGCTATGGCTACACCTTC	CASQTGWGYGYTF
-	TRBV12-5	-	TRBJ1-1	TGTGCTAGTGGTTTGGCAGGGGTGAACACTGAAGCTTTCTTT	CASGLAGVNTEAFF
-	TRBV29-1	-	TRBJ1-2	TGCAGCGTTTATAAACTCGGGACATCGGGAAAGGGGTACTATGGCTACACCTTC	CSVYKLGTSGKGYYGYTF
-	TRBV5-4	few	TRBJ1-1	TGTGCCAGCAGCTTGGGAGGGACACTGAACACTGAAGCTTTCTTT	CASSLGGTLNTEAFF
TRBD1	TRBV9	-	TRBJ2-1	TGTGCCAGCAGCGCGGGACAGGCCTCCTACAATGAGCAGTTCTTC	CASSAGQASYNEQFF
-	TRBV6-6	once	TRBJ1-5	TGTGCCAGCAGTTTAATTGAGGGGGACAATCAGCCCCAGCATTTT	CASSLIEGDNQPQHF
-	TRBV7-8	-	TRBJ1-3	TGTGCCAGCAGCTTAGGCCCCGGGACACCACTCTCTGGAAACACCATATATTTT	CASSLGPGTPLSGNTIYF
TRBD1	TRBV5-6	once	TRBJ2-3	TGTGCCAGCAGCCACCGGGACAGCTTCCCCTGGGGCACAGATACGCAGTATTTT	CASSHRDSFPWGTDTQYF
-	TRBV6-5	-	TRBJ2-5	TGTGCCAGCAGTTACCCAGGGGGGCAAGAGACCCAGTACTTC	CASSYPGGQETQYF
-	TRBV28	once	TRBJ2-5	TGTGCCAGCAGCTCAGGGTTTCAGACCCAGTACTTC	CASSSGFQTQYF
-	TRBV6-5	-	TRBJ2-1	TGTGCCAGCAGTTACTCGATGGGCTACCTGGGTCGAGAGCAGTTCTTC	CASSYSMGYLGREQFF
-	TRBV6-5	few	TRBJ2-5	TGTGCCAGCACCCCAGCTGTGGAGGAGACCCAGTACTTC	CASTPAVEETQYF
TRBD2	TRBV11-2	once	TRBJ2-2	TGTGCCAGCACCCACCCGGGACTAGCGGGTATTACGGTGGCCGGGGAGCTGTTTTTT	CASTHPGLAGITVAGELFF